Included here is one TCR beta chain sequence, with context. Its antigen is as yet unknown. The CDR3 is made up of 13 amino acids. V was pared by 6 bases and J by 5 bases, with 10 bases between. Germline V CDR1 and CDR2: SEHNR, FQNEAQ (reference sequence). The sample originates from a study of identical twins. The study's findings and limits: Those out-of-frame alpha sequences shared by twins showed an excess of low generation probability. Fewer insertions marked abundant cord blood beta clonotypes; young adult naive trended weakly, memory not at all.

A universal primer binding site was introduced by template switching. The final cDNA contained unique molecular identifiers. TCRdb re-analysed the 5' RACE reads in MiXCR, keeping a single row per CDR3 protein. This sample has hundreds of thousands of distinct CDR3 sequences, with about 8% found just once. This sample also belongs to another study, concerning yellow fever vaccine responses in identical twins. That source notes: A vaccine T cell response that seemed partly convergent and partly personalized was reported in twins.

The clonotype was recovered from a woman under 30 in good health. This chain connects TRBV7-9 to TRBJ2-2; D is perhaps TRBD2 (5 bases). Sequenced: memory (CD45RO+) T cells sorted from blood. The CDR3 here is CASRKIATGELFF. In DNA form, the CDR3 reads TGTGCCAGCAGAAAAATAGCGACCGGGGAGCTGTTTTTT.